This T cell receptor (beta chain) was obtained from a study of T cells in Graves' hyperthyroidism and ophthalmopathy. Study information: Peripheral blood was collected at initial diagnosis, before any treatment. Study-wide results and limits: By a 13 V-J model, ophthalmopathy was set apart from stable hyperthyroidism. Also found in blood were most expanded thyroid clonotypes above 0.001.

There were TCR beta CDR3 regions amplified from RNA transcripts. The HTBI primer set was used in a first-round RT-PCR of the TCR CDR3. From the multiplex PCR reads, TCRdb called clonotypes with MiXCR, one entry per CDR3 protein. This sample carries hundreds of thousands of distinct CDR3 sequences, approximately 22% of them seen once, and the ten largest clones take approximately 49%. As regards this clonotype: What it binds is unknown.

The sequencing input was blood. This sequence was found in a woman in her 70s with Graves' ophthalmopathy.

As DNA, the CDR3 is TGCGCCAGCAGTGAGTCGGGGGGGCCCGGAGATACGCAGTATTTT. This gives the protein CASSESGGPGDTQYF. The chain joins TRBV10-1 to TRBJ2-3, with D perhaps matching TRBD2 (7 bases). The V gene lost 0 bases and the J gene lost 5 bases, with 12 bases spanning the gap. The CDR3 contains 15 residues. Germline V gene sequence: CDR1 WNHNN, CDR2 SYGVQD (reference sequence).